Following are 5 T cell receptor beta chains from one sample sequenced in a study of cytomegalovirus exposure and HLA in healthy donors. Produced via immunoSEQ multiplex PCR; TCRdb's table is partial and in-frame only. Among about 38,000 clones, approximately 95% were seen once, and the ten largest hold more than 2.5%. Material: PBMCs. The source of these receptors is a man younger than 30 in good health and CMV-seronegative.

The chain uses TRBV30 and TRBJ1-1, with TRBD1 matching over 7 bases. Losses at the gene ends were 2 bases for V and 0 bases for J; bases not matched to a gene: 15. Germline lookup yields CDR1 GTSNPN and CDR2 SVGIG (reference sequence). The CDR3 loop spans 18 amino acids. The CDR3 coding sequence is TGTGCCTGGAGTCCCCAAACCCGGGACAGCATTATGAACACTGAAGCTTTCTTT. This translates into CAWSPQTRDSIMNTEAFF.

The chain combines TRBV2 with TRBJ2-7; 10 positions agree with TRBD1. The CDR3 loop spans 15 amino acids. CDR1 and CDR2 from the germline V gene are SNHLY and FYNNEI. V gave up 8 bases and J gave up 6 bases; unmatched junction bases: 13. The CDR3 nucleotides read TGTGCCAGCGGGTTATCCGGGACAGGGGTATCCGAGCAGTACTTC. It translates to CASGLSGTGVSEQYF.

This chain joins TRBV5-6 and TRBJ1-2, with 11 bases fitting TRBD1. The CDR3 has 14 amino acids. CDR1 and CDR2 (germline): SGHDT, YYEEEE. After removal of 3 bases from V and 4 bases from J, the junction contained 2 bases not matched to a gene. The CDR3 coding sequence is TGTGCCAGCAGCTCGGGACAGGGGGGCTATGGCTACACCTTC. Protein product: CASSSGQGGYGYTF.

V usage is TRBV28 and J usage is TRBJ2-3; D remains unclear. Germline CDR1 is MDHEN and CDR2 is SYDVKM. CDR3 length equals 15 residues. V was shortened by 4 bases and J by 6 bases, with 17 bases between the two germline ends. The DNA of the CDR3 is TGTGCCAGCAGTTCCCCTAACCGGGTCGTGGATACGCAGTATTTT. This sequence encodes CASSSPNRVVDTQYF.

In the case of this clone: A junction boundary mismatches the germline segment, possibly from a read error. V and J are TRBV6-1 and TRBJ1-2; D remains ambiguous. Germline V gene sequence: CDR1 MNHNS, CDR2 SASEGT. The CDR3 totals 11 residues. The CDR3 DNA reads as TGTGCCAGCAGTGAAGCACAGTCTACACTGTTC. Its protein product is CASSEAQSTLF.